The 15 T cell receptor beta chains listed next were all sequenced from one sample in a study of CD8+ T cells in alopecia areata. RNA was extracted and reverse transcribed into cDNA as the sequencing template. Produced via immunoSEQ multiplex PCR; TCRdb's table is partial and in-frame only. The table shows hundreds of thousands of clones, with about 68% occurring only once. This material consisted of CD4+ T cells sorted from blood, taken at week 0. The receptors come from a human donor with alopecia areata.

This clone was recorded once. The genes are TRBV29-1 and TRBJ1-1, with unresolved D. CDR1 SQVTM and CDR2 ANQGSEA come from the germline V gene. Trimming shortened V by 2 bases and J by 11 bases, and 3 bases separated the two germline ends. This CDR3 contains 8 residues. CDR3 sequence: CSVERAFF. The CDR3 nucleotides are TGCAGCGTTGAACGGGCTTTCTTT.

This chain uses TRBV25-1 with TRBJ2-6; D not certain. Germline assignment: CDR1 MGHDK and CDR2 SYGVNS. Trimming stripped 3 bases from V and 0 bases from J, with 12 bases between. This CDR3 contains 17 residues. The CDR3 sequence is CASSEGYSHSGANVLTF. As DNA, the CDR3 is TGTGCCAGCAGTGAGGGCTACAGTCACTCTGGGGCCAACGTCCTGACTTTC.

The chain combines TRBV9 with TRBJ2-5; D uncertain. Between the trimmed V and J ends, which lost 4 bases and 2 bases, there was a span of 9 bases. This CDR3 has 13 residues. Germline lookup yields CDR1 SGDLS and CDR2 YYNGEE. CDR3 bases: TGTGCCAGCAGCCGACAAATGCAAGAGACCCAGTACTTC. It specifies CASSRQMQETQYF.

The CDR3 loop reads CASSQGLDVQETQYF. The DNA of the CDR3 is TGTGCCAGCAGCCAAGGACTCGACGTACAAGAGACCCAGTACTTC. The V gene is TRBV4-2, the J gene TRBJ2-5; D is unresolved. The CDR3 spans 15 residues. Trimming took off 1 base at V and 2 bases at J, with 11 bases between the two ends. Per the germline V gene, CDR1 is LGHNA and CDR2 is YNFKEQ.

The chain has TRBV29-1 and TRBJ2-4, with D maybe TRBD1 (6 bases). V was pared by 3 bases and J by 7 bases, with 13 bases between. Germline lookup yields CDR1 SQVTM and CDR2 ANQGSEA. The CDR3 is made up of 13 amino acids. The CDR3 sequence is CSVDAGASNIQYF. CDR3 DNA sequence: TGCAGCGTTGATGCAGGGGCGAGTAACATTCAGTACTTC.

The chain carries TRBV7-9 and TRBJ2-5; unclear D gene. V lost 6 bases, J lost 0 bases, and 14 bases lay in between. CDR3 length: 15 amino acids. Germline V gives CDR1 SEHNR, CDR2 FQNEAQ (reference sequence). DNA for the CDR3: TGTGCCAGCAGTCCCGGGCACCCGTACCAAGAGACCCAGTACTTC. Encoded protein: CASSPGHPYQETQYF.

The CDR3 DNA sequence: TGCGCCAGCAGCCACCCGCGGAGGGGGCGTATCACCGGGGAGCTGTTTTTT. It yields the protein CASSHPRRGRITGELFF. This rearrangement joins TRBV4-3 to TRBJ2-2; possible D gene TRBD1, 7 bases. Per germline, CDR1 LGHNA and CDR2 YSLEER. V was clipped by 3 bases and J by 4 bases, with 18 bases between them. The CDR3 covers 17 residues.

This clone was picked up one time. This sequence joins TRBV5-1 and TRBJ2-5, with 11 bases fitting TRBD2. With 9 bases clipped from V and 4 bases from J, the junction kept 8 bases outside the gene matches. The germline V gene has CDR1 SGHRS and CDR2 YFSETQ. The CDR3 contains 14 residues. The CDR3 region is CATGTSGVGETQYF. CDR3 coding DNA: TGCGCCACCGGGACTAGCGGAGTGGGAGAGACCCAGTACTTC.

V and J are TRBV11-2 and TRBJ2-5; D might be TRBD1 (5 bases). Trimming took off 5 bases at V and 2 bases at J, with 12 bases between the two ends. The CDR3 contains 14 residues. CDR1 and CDR2 (germline): SGHAT, FQNNGV. The chain's CDR3 is CASSPEGVQETQYF. CDR3 sequence (DNA): TGTGCCAGCAGCCCGGAAGGGGTTCAAGAGACCCAGTACTTC. Full variable domain (outside the CDR3, taken from reference TRBV11-2 and TRBJ2-5): EAGVAQSPRYKIIEKRQSVAFWCNPISGHATLYWYQQILGQGPKLLIQFQNNGVVDDSQLPKDRFSAERLKGVDSTLKIQPAKLEDSAVYLCASSPEGVQETQYFGPGTRLLVL.

The chain is built from TRBV4-3 and TRBJ1-4; possible D gene TRBD1, 5 bases. There are 16 residues in the CDR3. Germline CDR1 LGHNA, CDR2 YSLEER. Trimming removed 1 base at V and 8 bases at J, with 17 bases between. The DNA of the CDR3 is TGCGCCAGCAGCCAAGGGAATAGGGGTGCGGGCGAAAAACTGTTTTTT. It is translated as CASSQGNRGAGEKLFF.

This chain joins TRBV6-6 and TRBJ1-5; D may be TRBD1 (6 bases). Per the germline V gene, CDR1 is MNHNY and CDR2 is SVGAGI (reference sequence). There are 14 residues in the CDR3. Trimming took off 5 bases at V and 9 bases at J, with 17 bases between the two ends. CDR3 region: CASSNRGRIRPQHF. The CDR3, as DNA: TGTGCCAGCAGTAACCGGGGGCGGATCCGGCCCCAGCATTTT.

This chain uses TRBV18 with TRBJ2-1; 10 bases fit TRBD2. Unmatched junction bases numbered 11, after V lost 6 bases and J lost 9 bases. The CDR3 sequence is 15 residues long. Germline CDR1 and CDR2: KGHSH and LQKENI. CDR3 DNA sequence: TGTGCCAGCTCGGAACTAGCGGGGCGCTCTGGTGAGCAGTTCTTC. It specifies CASSELAGRSGEQFF.

This clone appeared a few times. The gene calls are TRBV4-1 and TRBJ2-6; a weak D match, TRBD2 (5 bases). Trimming left V 1 base short and J 2 bases short, with 9 bases between. Per the germline V gene, CDR1 is MGHRA and CDR2 is YSYEKL. The CDR3 runs 16 residues. The CDR3 loop reads CASSQVAGTGANVLTF. The DNA of the CDR3 is TGCGCCAGCAGCCAAGTTGCGGGCACTGGGGCCAACGTCCTGACTTTC.

This clone was seen a handful of times. V and J are TRBV29-1 and TRBJ1-1; D is uncertain. Germline V lookup: CDR1 SQVTM, CDR2 ANQGSEA. There are 12 residues in the CDR3. Trimming removed 4 bases from V and 5 bases from J, with 11 bases in between. The CDR3 DNA sequence: TGCAGCGTTGGACCCCTGGGGACTGAAGCTTTCTTT. The encoded protein is CSVGPLGTEAFF.

The chain employs TRBV30 and TRBJ2-5, with D unresolved. Trimming pared 4 bases from V and 2 bases from J, leaving 2 bases between. Per germline, CDR1 GTSNPN and CDR2 SVGIG (reference sequence). This CDR3 is built from 10 residues. CDR3 sequence reads: CAWKQETQYF. Here the CDR3 DNA reads TGTGCCTGGAAACAAGAGACCCAGTACTTC.